The text below deals with one T cell receptor beta chain. A few counts support this clone. The antigen it binds to is not known. Base qualities are missing; no much larger clone stands one base away. This entry comes from a study of cytomegalovirus exposure and HLA in healthy donors (TCRdb year 2017). General notes on the study: An earlier analysis of 587 of the donors reported 250 to 350 Gb of sequence data and 117 million unique TCR beta sequences obtained from roughly 170 million T cells. The number of typed donors differed by locus: about 620-630 for A, B, C, DRB1 and DQB1; 522 for DQA1; around 580 for DPA1; and roughly 490 for DPB1. Both class I and class II loci were covered by HLA typing, at four-digit resolution. Donor age, sex, ethnicity and CMV serostatus were collected together with the repertoire data. An early release covering roughly 580 HLA-typed donors comprised approximately 290 gigabases of sequencing data and tens of millions of unique TCR sequences. In a later analysis, previously published TCR beta repertoires from 666 donors were re-analyzed and high-resolution HLA genotyping was added so that TCR occurrence patterns could be studied. Along with the approximately 700-subject first cohort, a separate validation cohort of over 90 different subjects was used. Rather than using new phenotypic data, the later analysis identified candidate immune exposures from TCR beta sequences and from how often those sequences occurred across donors. The study used immunosequencing to profile the T cell repertoires of around 600 subjects and linked those repertoires to cytomegalovirus serostatus. Roughly 5 DR-DQ haplotypes were handled as single units for association and clustering because linkage in the cohort was strong. The study was designed to test whether signatures of past pathogen exposure could be identified by cataloging public T cell receptors. All discovery cohort repertoires had been generated using a single sequencing platform. Among over 350 genotyped donors of the cohort, an average of around 240,000 unique TCR beta nucleotide sequences were sequenced per donor, around 20% of them non-productive. An earlier analysis of around 640 of the donors used high-throughput TCR beta sequencing to judge whether each TCR beta V gene segment behaved as functional or pseudogenic. Genome-wide SNP genotypes for about 65% of the 666 donors were used in a later genetic analysis, which treated that subset as a discovery cohort. To predict cytomegalovirus infection status, the study brought together high-throughput TCR immunosequencing, statistical association of individual TCRs with disease status, and machine learning. Of the roughly 400 genotyped donors, approximately 83% fell in the genetic ancestry cluster associated with self-reported Caucasian donors.

Library preparation used the immunoSEQ multiplex PCR assay. A mixture of 60 forward primers for TCR Vbeta segments and 13 reverse primers for TCR Jbeta segments was used in the multiplex PCR. The CDR3 region of rearranged TCR beta genes was amplified from genomic DNA with a multiplex PCR assay. Amplified TCR beta libraries were sequenced as 87-base-pair reads on the Illumina HiSeq System. On the study's bioinformatics: A later analysis tallied roughly 76 million unique TCR beta chains across the 650 to 750 repertoires, and approximately 9.9 million of those chains were shared by two or more donors. Raw reads were error-corrected and collapsed into unique sequences by a nearest-neighbor algorithm in which closely related sequences were merged to remove PCR and sequencing errors. CDR3 sequences were aligned to IMGT reference sequences to assign V, D and J gene segments. For a sequence to be retained, at least a six-nucleotide match to both a V gene segment and a J gene segment was required. A rearrangement was called productive if the CDR3 had no stop codons and remained in frame with V and J, and every other rearrangement was called non-productive. CDR3 was defined by IMGT convention, running from the second conserved V-encoded cysteine to the conserved J-encoded phenylalanine. The earlier analysis of about 560 of the donors excluded any sequence lacking an unambiguous match to a single V gene segment. In an earlier analysis of 587 of the donors, V segments were called functional above 56.7% productive rearrangements and were called segregating when the between-donor standard deviation exceeded 5%. To diagnose cytomegalovirus status from the catalog of TCR beta chain sequences, a statistical classification framework was built. In a later analysis, V and J genes were assigned by comparing TCR nucleotide sequences against IMGT/GENE-DB human TR gene sequences. Using the TCRdist pipeline, a later analysis assigned CDR3 sequences along with most-parsimonious VDJ recombination scenarios. In a later analysis, each TCR beta chain was defined by its CDR3 amino acid sequence together with its V-gene family, and reads without a unique V-gene family were excluded. To address suspected cross-contamination and a sequencing artifact, a later analysis removed several hundred highly shared, low-generation-probability nucleotide sequences. In a later analysis, a clonal expansion index for each public chain was calculated from normalized within-repertoire ranks of inferred template counts. A later analysis computed generation probabilities with a VDJ recombination model fitted to out-of-frame rearrangements, and checked the results against IGoR. In a later analysis, TCR-TCR, TCR-HLA and TCR-CMV co-occurrence was scored with hypergeometric tests, and a repertoire-size bias correction was applied to TCR pairs. To estimate false discovery rates, a later analysis permuted the HLA or CMV assignments 20 times. In a later analysis, co-occurring TCRs were grouped with DBSCAN, and TCRdist sequence similarity was added when clustering was performed within HLA-allele-positive subsets. For co-occurrence clustering, repertoires with fewer than 30,000 or more than 120,000 public chains were excluded, along with roughly 5 repertoires with anomalous nucleotide sharing. This is the immuneACCESS table as TCRdb keeps it, with only in-frame sequences that have V and J called. A part of the clones is gone; compared with another copy, unresolved V genes explain less than half, and the rest is unexplained. V, J and clone size derive from that table, while D and trimming were established from the DNA sequence. The sample records about 140,000 clones, around 77% of which are singletons. Nearly 5% of the sample goes to the ten largest clones.

The cohort was made up of roughly 670 healthy bone marrow donors. At the time of sampling, every cohort member was nominally healthy, though immune exposures that went unrecorded were likely present. The donor was CMV seronegative and belonged to the group of around 400 seronegative cohort members. A peripheral blood sample was collected from each donor, and TCR beta sequencing was performed on peripheral blood mononuclear cells. The Qiagen DNeasy Blood Extraction Kit was used to extract genomic DNA from the blood cell samples. Results the study describes overall, beyond this receptor: While some public TCRs were present in many individuals, most TCR sequences turned up only very rarely across donors. In a later analysis, TCR association rates were found to vary across HLA loci, with the most associated TCRs seen for DRB1 alleles and the fewest for HLA-C alleles. In an earlier analysis of some 640 of the donors, most TCR beta V segments were observed in productive rearrangements about 87% or about 30% of the time, broadly matching IMGT annotations. The classifier was reported to diagnose cytomegalovirus status with high specificity and sensitivity in both the original cohort and the validation cohort. The sequencing pipeline was judged likely to have produced a cluster of highly shared sequence variants as a technical artifact. Because some donors lacked HLA typing at each locus, the association tests relied only on the typed subset. Because counts were too low, more than 15 rarely observed V segments, including chromosome 9 orphons, were excluded from the earlier analysis of 587 of the donors. In the study, 150 to 200 TCR beta chains were listed as associated with cytomegalovirus. A later analysis found that most CMV-associated TCR beta chains appeared HLA-restricted, with HLA associations seemingly driven largely by CMV exposure. A further reported finding was that TCR beta sequences accurately predicted the HLA-A and HLA-B alleles for most subjects in the first cohort. Compared with equally common non-associated chains, HLA-associated TCR beta chains in a later analysis were more clonally expanded and had lower generation probabilities. Specific HLA alleles were associated with 16,951 TCR beta sequences at a false discovery rate of 0.05 in a later analysis. Strong co-occurrence of HLA alleles, especially DR and DQ, made assigning TCR associations to individual alleles difficult. The authors suggested that the approach could potentially be extended to other disease states and immunological phenotypes. A later analysis reported that several top co-occurrence clusters appeared linked to parvovirus B19, influenza, CMV and Epstein-Barr virus. For the cohort, immune exposure information was limited to CMV serostatus. According to a later genetic analysis, donors in an Asian-associated ancestry cluster had fewer N-insertions in productive TCRs than the approximately 630-donor mean. Correlated functional status among segregating V segments might reflect linkage disequilibrium, but an unknown experimental factor could not be ruled out. V-gene and J-gene trimming of TCR beta chains was associated with a missense DCLRE1C variant in a later genetic analysis, and the association was replicated in an independent cohort. In this cohort, only TCR beta chains were sequenced, and detectable features were limited by the absence of alpha or paired-chain data. A few of the identified cytomegalovirus-associated TCR beta chains were confirmed in vitro to be specific for cytomegalovirus antigens. The presence/absence analyses assumed that sequencing depth was roughly uniform across donors, and that assumption may not be true. Some IMGT-functional V segments, including TRBV6-2 and TRBV6-3, could not be told apart with the 87-base-pair reads, so those segments were excluded.

CDR1 is given as MNHNS and CDR2 as SASEGT, both from the germline V gene. Trimmed from V: 4 bases; trimmed from J: 8 bases; junction bases lacking a gene match: 6. The CDR3 covers 14 residues, taking in both the cysteine and the phenylalanine. Only the CDR3 part of the read is kept: 42 bases, read in frame from the first base. What was sequenced was PBMCs. The clonotype was recovered from a woman in her forties or fifties in good health and CMV-seronegative. The receptor chain draws on TRBV6-1 and TRBJ1-3; 9 central bases correspond to TRBD1. The DNA is as follows: TGTGCCAGCAGTGTTTCACAGGGGGCACACACCATATATTTT. This codes for CASSVSQGAHTIYF.